This entry lists 18 T cell receptor beta chains sequenced from one sample in a study of blood T cells in healthy people across ages. Primers used in a second PCR of about 7 to 11 cycles were a sample-barcoded 5' primer and a J-beta primer mix. From the 5' RACE reads, TCRdb called clonotypes with MiXCR, one entry per CDR3 protein. This table holds approximately 1,700,000 distinct CDR3 sequences, roughly two fifths found once. Sequenced sample: blood. These receptors originate from a human donor in good health.

The sample holds one count of this clonotype. The CDR3 DNA follows: TGCAGTGCTTCACAAAGGAGGCATGGCTACACCTTC. Its translation: CSASQRRHGYTF. The V gene is TRBV20-1, the J gene TRBJ1-2, with D unresolved. The V end lost 5 bases, the J end lost 6 bases, and 13 bases lay between the germline ends. CDR1 and CDR2 (germline): DFQATT, SNEGSKA (reference sequence). The CDR3 contains 12 residues.

This clonotype came up a few times. The chain employs TRBV7-6 and TRBJ2-5; tentatively, D is TRBD1 (5 bases). This CDR3 has 16 amino acids. V was shortened by 2 bases and J by 0 bases, with 13 bases between the two germline ends. CDR1 and CDR2 (germline): SGHVS, FNYEAQ. CDR3 in DNA: TGTGCCAGCAGCTTATACCCCAAGGACAACCAAGAGACCCAGTACTTC. Protein: CASSLYPKDNQETQYF.

The V gene is TRBV6-2 or TRBV6-3, the J gene TRBJ2-7; D possibly matches TRBD1 or TRBD2 (5 bases each). CDR1 and CDR2 from the germline V gene are MNHEY and SVGEGT. The germline V and J ends were trimmed by 7 bases and 4 bases, with 14 bases remaining between them. This CDR3 region has 13 residues. The CDR3, as DNA: TGTGCCAGCACCGACGGGGCGGTTTACGAGCAGTACTTC. Amino acid sequence: CASTDGAVYEQYF.

The genes are TRBV6-5 and TRBJ2-7; tentatively, D is TRBD1 (5 bases). Germline CDR1 MNHEY, CDR2 SVGAGI. This CDR3 is 15 amino acids long. V gave up 4 bases and J gave up 4 bases, with 17 bases separating them. The CDR3 loop reads CASSLDSRLFYEQYF. The CDR3 DNA sequence: TGTGCCAGCAGTTTAGACAGTAGGCTTTTTTACGAGCAGTACTTC.

The chain combines TRBV4-3 with TRBJ1-2; TRBD1 is a possible D gene (5 bases). This CDR3 is 14 amino acids long. CDR1 is LGHNA, CDR2 YSLEER, per germline. The V end lost 1 base, the J end lost 4 bases, and 10 bases lay between the germline ends. For the CDR3, the DNA is TGCGCCAGCAGCCAAGTCCAGGGTTCCTATGGCTACACCTTC. Its protein is CASSQVQGSYGYTF.

This clonotype was observed a handful of times. The chain carries TRBV7-8 and TRBJ1-2; D may be TRBD1 (5 bases). V lost 1 base, J lost 5 bases, and 17 bases lay in between. Germline loops: CDR1 SGHVS, CDR2 FQNEAQ. This CDR3 comprises 16 residues. CDR3 in amino acids: CASSLGGSSTEYGYTF. CDR3 nucleotides: TGTGCCAGCAGCTTAGGGGGCTCCTCGACTGAATATGGCTACACCTTC.

This sequence joins TRBV4-3 and TRBJ2-3, with 9 bases aligning to TRBD2. The V and J ends lost 2 bases and 6 bases, in that order; junction bases with no gene match: 6. Germline V gene data show CDR1 as LGHNA and CDR2 as YSLEER. There are 15 residues in the CDR3. In DNA form, the CDR3 reads TGCGCCAGCAGCCAACAGTTGGCGGGGGGGGATACGCAGTATTTT. It codes for CASSQQLAGGDTQYF.

The CDR3 protein is CASSPPRGQETQYF. CDR3 bases: TGTGCCAGCAGTCCGCCGCGAGGTCAAGAGACCCAGTACTTC. V gene TRBV6-2 or TRBV6-3 combines with J gene TRBJ2-5; D is uncertain. Looked up from germline, CDR1 is MNHEY and CDR2 is SVGEGT. Trimming stripped 5 bases from V and 2 bases from J, with 12 bases between. The length of the CDR3 is 14 residues.

The chain has TRBV25-1 and TRBJ1-1; 9 nucleotides align to TRBD1. Germline V CDR1 and CDR2: MGHDK, SYGVNS. Losses at the gene ends were 2 bases for V and 3 bases for J; bases not matched to a gene: 7. This CDR3 is 16 amino acids long. The CDR3 is CASSETGGARDTEAFF. The CDR3 DNA reads as TGTGCCAGCAGTGAAACAGGGGGCGCGAGAGACACTGAAGCTTTCTTT.

The V gene is TRBV20-1, the J gene TRBJ2-1; TRBD2 agrees at 13 bases. CDR1 is DFQATT, CDR2 SNEGSKA, per germline (reference sequence). V shed 3 bases, J shed 9 bases, and the junction held 11 bases outside the gene matches. The CDR3 contains 16 residues. CDR3 in DNA: TGCAGTGCTAGCGGCCCACTAGCGGGGGGGCTCGGTGAGCAGTTCTTC. Amino acid sequence: CSASGPLAGGLGEQFF.

V is TRBV24-1 and J is TRBJ2-1; 10 nucleotides line up with TRBD1. The V gene end was trimmed by 4 bases and the J gene end by 5 bases; junction bases not matched to a gene: 7. The CDR3 runs 16 residues. Germline CDR1 and CDR2: KGHDR and SFDVKD. CDR3 amino acids: CATSETGQGIHNEQFF. The CDR3, as DNA: TGTGCCACCAGTGAGACGGGACAGGGGATCCACAATGAGCAGTTCTTC.

The chain employs TRBV7-8 and TRBJ2-3; 13 bases are a match to TRBD2. This CDR3 has 20 residues. Germline lookup yields CDR1 SGHVS and CDR2 FQNEAQ. Trimming removed 1 base from V and 1 base from J; junction bases left unmatched: 11. The DNA of the CDR3 is TGTGCCAGCAGCTTAGGGACTAGCGGGGGCCCTACCGGGGGCACAGATACGCAGTATTTT. This codes for CASSLGTSGGPTGGTDTQYF.

This clonotype was seen ten or more times. This chain connects TRBV12-3 or TRBV12-4 to TRBJ2-1; D gene unclear. CDR3 length equals 12 residues. V lost 5 bases and J lost 11, with 13 bases in between. CDR3: CASSTTLGKQFF. The DNA of the CDR3 is TGTGCCAGCAGTACCACCCTGGGAAAGCAGTTCTTC.

The gene calls are TRBV7-8 and TRBJ1-4; D gene unclear. The V and J ends lost 5 bases and 3 bases respectively, with 16 bases between them. CDR3 length equals 16 residues. From germline, CDR1 is SGHVS and CDR2 FQNEAQ. The CDR3 sequence: CASSPKPRPANEKLFF. The CDR3 coding sequence is TGTGCCAGCAGCCCCAAACCCCGTCCCGCTAATGAAAAACTGTTTTTT.

This clonotype was counted only a few times. This chain connects TRBV4-1 to TRBJ2-7; 7 nucleotides agree with TRBD2. Trimming at V came to 1 base and at J to 3 bases, leaving 6 bases not matched to a gene. The germline V gene encodes CDR1 MGHRA and CDR2 YSYEKL. The CDR3 has 15 residues. In DNA, the CDR3 is TGCGCCAGCAGCCAAGCGGGGGGTACTGGCTACGAGCAGTACTTC. Translating it yields CASSQAGGTGYEQYF.

The chain links TRBV6-2 or TRBV6-3 to TRBJ1-1, with no clear D. This CDR3 comprises 11 residues. V gave up 2 bases and J gave up 10 bases, with 8 bases separating them. The germline V gene has CDR1 MNHEY and CDR2 SVGEGT. This CDR3 reads CASSYVGVAFF. CDR3 DNA: TGTGCCAGCAGTTACGTCGGGGTAGCTTTCTTT.

V gene TRBV6-5 combines with J gene TRBJ2-1; 8 bases align to TRBD2. Trimming took 4 bases from V and 6 from J; bases not matched to a gene: 8. The CDR3 has 15 residues. CDR1 is MNHEY, CDR2 SVGAGI, per germline. Here the CDR3 reads CASSSRDSGVNEQFF. DNA of the CDR3: TGTGCCAGCAGTTCCCGGGATAGCGGGGTCAATGAGCAGTTCTTC.

The rearrangement joins TRBV20-1 to TRBJ2-1; 13 bases line up with TRBD2. The DNA end is more similar to TRBJ2-7, so the J call may be wrong. CDR1 is DFQATT, CDR2 SNEGSKA, per germline (reference sequence). This CDR3 contains 14 residues. CDR3 bases: TGCAGTGCGGACGGACTAGCGGGGGTGGGGGAGCAGTACTTC. As protein: CSADGLAGVGEQYF.